This TCR beta chain comes out of a study of shared clonotypes between healthy human individuals. Overall study context: CD4 naive and memory got three plates each, CD8 naive two, CD8 memory one. Findings and caveats of the study: The donor pool, a small one, limited the genetic and exposure-history diversity represented. What naive subsets generally showed was a larger estimated richness than memory subsets showed.

Assay: immunoSEQ multiplex PCR; the TCRdb copy retains only in-frame clones and omits some. The data show fewer than 1.4 million clones, around 78% seen once. Points on this clone: As yet, its antigen is unknown. A far larger clone is one nucleotide away, so this likely arose from a read error. Because the CDR3 is missing its conserved closing phenylalanine or tryptophan, this is likely a read error.

The length of the CDR3 is 15 residues. The trim removed 7 bases at V and 4 bases at J, leaving 8 bases unmatched. CDR1 is SGDLS, CDR2 YYNGEE, per germline. This clonotype originated in a man aged 18 to 30 in good health. Some clones in this sample may be carry-over from other donors' samples. The chain combines TRBV9 with TRBJ2-2, with TRBD2 matching over 9 bases. The specimen sequenced was memory CD4+ T cells from PBMCs. Subset here: CD45RA-negative fraction. In DNA form, the CDR3 reads TGTGCCAGCCAGCGGGAGGTCGTTGGCACCGGGGAGCTGTTTCTT. This codes for CASQREVVGTGELFL.